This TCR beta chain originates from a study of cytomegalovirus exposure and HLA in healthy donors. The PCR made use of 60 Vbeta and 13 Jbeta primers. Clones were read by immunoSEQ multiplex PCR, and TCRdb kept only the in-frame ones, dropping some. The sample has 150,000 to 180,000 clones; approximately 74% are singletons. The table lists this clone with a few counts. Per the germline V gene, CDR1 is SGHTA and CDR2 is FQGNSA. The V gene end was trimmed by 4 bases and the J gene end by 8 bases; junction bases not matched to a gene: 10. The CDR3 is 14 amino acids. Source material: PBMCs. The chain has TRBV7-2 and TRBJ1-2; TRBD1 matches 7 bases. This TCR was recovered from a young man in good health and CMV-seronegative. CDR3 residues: CASSSLTGVGGYTF. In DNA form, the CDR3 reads TGTGCCAGCAGCTCCCTCACAGGGGTTGGGGGCTACACCTTC.